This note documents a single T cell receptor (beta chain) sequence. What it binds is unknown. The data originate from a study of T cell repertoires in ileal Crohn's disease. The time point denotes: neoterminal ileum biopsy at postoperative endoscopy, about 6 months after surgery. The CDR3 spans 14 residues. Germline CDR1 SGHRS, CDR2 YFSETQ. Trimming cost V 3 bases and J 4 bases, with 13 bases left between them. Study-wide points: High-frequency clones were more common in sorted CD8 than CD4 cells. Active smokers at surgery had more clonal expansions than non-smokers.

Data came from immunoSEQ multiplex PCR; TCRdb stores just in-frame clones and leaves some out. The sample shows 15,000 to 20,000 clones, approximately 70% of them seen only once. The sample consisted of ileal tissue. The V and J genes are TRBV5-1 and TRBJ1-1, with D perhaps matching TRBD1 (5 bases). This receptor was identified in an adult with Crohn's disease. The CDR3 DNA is TGCGCCAGCAGCTACCGAACAGGAAGCACTGAAGCTTTCTTT. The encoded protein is CASSYRTGSTEAFF.